The 21 T cell receptor beta chains below come from one sample, sequenced in a study of T cell changes during pregnancy in multiple sclerosis. The table came from immunoSEQ multiplex PCR; TCRdb's copy has only in-frame clones and leaves some out. There are tens of thousands of clones in the sample; approximately 94% occur only once, and 0.58% lies in the top ten. The material was peripheral blood, obtained in the third trimester of pregnancy. All receptors come from a female donor with multiple sclerosis, enrolled in a pregnancy study.

This rearrangement joins TRBV21-1 to TRBJ2-2; no check of the table's D call, TRBD1, against the DNA was made. TRBV21-1 is a recognized pseudogene. This CDR3 spans 18 amino acids. The DNA for the CDR3 is TGTGCCAGCATTCTAGGGGTCCCGGGACAGAGGAACACCGGGGAGCTGTTTTTT. Amino acid sequence: CASILGVPGQRNTGELFF.

This CDR3 reads CASGRGLTYEQYF. CDR3 DNA: TGTGCCAGTGGGAGGGGCCTAACCTACGAGCAGTACTTC. The genes are TRBV19 and TRBJ2-7; TRBD2 aligns across 7 bases. This CDR3 is 13 amino acids long. Germline CDR1 LNHDA, CDR2 SQIVND (reference sequence). The junction had 6 bases not matched to a gene; V was cut back by 8 bases and J by 2 bases. The full variable domain, rest sourced from reference TRBV19 and TRBJ2-7, is DGGITQSPKYLFRKEGQNVTLSCEQNLNHDAMYWYRQDPGQGLRLIYYSQIVNDFQKGDIAEGYSVSREKKESFPLTVTSAQKNPTAFYLCASGRGLTYEQYFGPGTRLTVT.

The chain joins TRBV2 to TRBJ1-2, with a weak D call TRBD1 (6 bases). Germline assignment: CDR1 SNHLY and CDR2 FYNNEI. V lost 5 bases to trimming and J lost 5 bases, with 21 bases between them. The CDR3 is 16 amino acids. CDR3 protein: CASSPLAPPGTYGYTF. CDR3 bases: TGTGCCAGCAGTCCCCTTGCCCCGCCAGGGACATATGGCTACACCTTC.

The J gene is TRBJ2-3, the V gene TRBV7-2; 9 positions agree with TRBD2. CDR1 is SGHTA, CDR2 FQGNSA, per germline. V gave up 0 bases and J gave up 5 bases; unmatched junction bases: 12. CDR3 length: 18 amino acids. CDR3 DNA: TGTGCCAGCAGCTTAGCGCTAATGGAGAGCGGGGGGAGAGATACGCAGTATTTT. As protein: CASSLALMESGGRDTQYF.

About this clone itself: The junction shows a germline mismatch at one end, possibly a read error. The chain recombines TRBV20-1 with TRBJ1-2; D perhaps matches TRBD1 (5 bases). In germline, CDR1 is DFQATT, CDR2 SNEGSKA (reference sequence). CDR3 length: 9 amino acids. In nucleotides, the CDR3 is TGCAGTGCTAGAAGGACATTCGTCTTC. Amino acids: CSARRTFVF.

The gene calls are TRBV6-6 and TRBJ1-2; D remains unclear. The CDR3 contains 16 residues. Trimming left V 0 bases short and J 4 bases short, with 15 bases between. Germline V gene data show CDR1 as MNHNY and CDR2 as SVGAGI (reference sequence). CDR3 sequence (DNA): TGTGCCAGCAGTTACTCGAGGGAACACCTAGTCTATGGCTACACCTTC. Translation gives CASSYSREHLVYGYTF.

This clone appeared once. The chain uses TRBV19 and TRBJ2-7; 7 nucleotides match TRBD1. Germline V gene lookup returns CDR1 LNHDA and CDR2 SQIVND (reference sequence). Trimming cost V 4 bases and J 2 bases; bases outside gene matches: 5. There are 14 residues in the CDR3. DNA for the CDR3: TGTGCCAGTAGTACGACAGGGTTGCCCTACGAGCAGTACTTC. This sequence encodes CASSTTGLPYEQYF.

V is TRBV29-1 and J is TRBJ1-1; tentative D call: TRBD1 (5 bases). CDR3 length: 13 amino acids. CDR1 SQVTM and CDR2 ANQGSEA come from the germline V gene. V lost 5 bases to trimming and J lost 5 bases, with 15 bases between them. Here the CDR3 reads CSVFIRAGTEAFF. In DNA, the CDR3 is TGCAGCGTTTTTATCAGGGCAGGAACTGAAGCTTTCTTT.

This rearrangement joins TRBV6-4 to TRBJ1-5; D not resolved. Germline V gene sequence: CDR1 MRHNA, CDR2 SNTAGT. This CDR3 has 13 residues. Deletions cut 4 bases from V and 4 bases from J, with 8 bases between. CDR3 loop: CASSATENQPQHF. DNA of the CDR3: TGTGCCAGCAGTGCAACAGAGAATCAGCCCCAGCATTTT.

This rearrangement joins TRBV6-5 to TRBJ1-6, with 12 bases aligning to TRBD1. The germline gives CDR1 MNHEY, CDR2 SVGAGI. The V and J ends lost 4 bases and 8 bases, in that order; junction bases with no gene match: 6. This CDR3 comprises 16 residues. The CDR3 region is CASSSWDRGRDSPLHF. In nucleotides, the CDR3 is TGTGCCAGCAGTTCGTGGGACAGGGGGCGTGATTCACCCCTCCACTTT.

The V call is TRBV7-3, the J call TRBJ2-2; no definite D call. This CDR3 is built from 13 residues. The germline gives CDR1 SGHTA, CDR2 FQGTGA. Trimming pared 0 bases from V and 6 bases from J, leaving 5 bases between. The CDR3: CASSLTGAGELFF. The CDR3 bases are TGTGCCAGCAGCTTAACAGGAGCCGGGGAGCTGTTTTTT.

The chain has TRBV19 and TRBJ2-5, with 7 bases that match TRBD1. With V trimmed by 6 bases and J by 1 base, 8 bases remained unmatched. The CDR3 extends over 15 amino acids. CDR1 is LNHDA, CDR2 SQIVND, per germline (reference sequence). CDR3 sequence: CASSGRQGLQETQYF. CDR3 coding DNA: TGTGCCAGTAGCGGTCGACAGGGTCTCCAAGAGACCCAGTACTTC.

The V and J genes are TRBV18 and TRBJ1-5, with 9 positions matching TRBD1. J gave up 0 bases and V 6 bases, and 9 bases lay outside the gene matches. CDR1 KGHSH and CDR2 LQKENI come from the germline V gene. This CDR3 contains 17 residues. The DNA for the CDR3 is TGTGCCAGCTCCCTGACAGGGGGGGACTATAGCAATCAGCCCCAGCATTTT. Encoded protein: CASSLTGGDYSNQPQHF.

The gene calls are TRBV6-5 and TRBJ2-7; 7 positions match TRBD1. Trimming at V came to 7 bases and at J to 3 bases, leaving 12 bases not matched to a gene. The CDR3 loop spans 15 amino acids. CDR1 and CDR2 from the germline V gene are MNHEY and SVGAGI. In nucleotides, the CDR3 is TGTGCCAGCACTATCACGCCGGGACAGAACTACGAGCAGTACTTC. Protein: CASTITPGQNYEQYF.

The chain has TRBV11-2 and TRBJ1-2; TRBD1 aligns across 9 bases. V was pared by 5 bases and J by 4 bases, with 2 bases of the junction left unmatched. The CDR3 is 13 amino acids. Germline-derived CDR1 and CDR2 are SGHAT and FQNNGV. The CDR3 DNA reads TGTGCCAGCAGCGACAGGGGGGGCTATGGCTACACCTTC. It translates to CASSDRGGYGYTF.

V gene TRBV5-4 combines with J gene TRBJ2-1, with TRBD1 matching 7 bases. The CDR3 extends over 15 amino acids. With 4 bases clipped from V and 3 bases from J, the junction kept 7 bases outside the gene matches. Germline CDR1 and CDR2: SGHNT and YYREEE (reference sequence). The CDR3 sequence: CASSGNRGLYNEQFF. The CDR3 bases are TGTGCCAGCAGCGGAAACAGGGGCCTCTACAATGAGCAGTTCTTC.

The rearrangement links TRBV5-1 to TRBJ2-5; 7 nucleotides agree with TRBD1. After removal of 4 bases from V and 2 bases from J, the junction contained 11 bases not matched to a gene. Per germline, CDR1 SGHRS and CDR2 YFSETQ. CDR3 length: 16 amino acids. The CDR3 here is CASSRSAPTGQETQYF. DNA for the CDR3: TGCGCCAGCAGCCGATCGGCCCCGACAGGGCAAGAGACCCAGTACTTC.

For the CDR3, the DNA is TGCAGCACGGGCCGCGGGGGGCAAGCTTTCTTT. This encodes CSTGRGGQAFF. This chain uses TRBV29-1 with TRBJ1-1, with D perhaps TRBD1 (6 bases). CDR3 length equals 11 residues. Germline V gene lookup returns CDR1 SQVTM and CDR2 ANQGSEA. The V gene lost 8 bases and the J gene lost 9 bases, with 16 bases spanning the gap.

The J gene is TRBJ1-5, the V gene TRBV27; no reliable D call. With 4 bases removed from V and 4 bases from J, the gap between germline ends came to 11 bases. CDR1 and CDR2 (germline): MNHEY, SMNVEV (reference sequence). The CDR3 sequence is 14 residues long. CDR3 amino acids: CASSSGGPNQPQHF. The CDR3 DNA reads TGTGCCAGCAGTTCCGGAGGGCCAAATCAGCCCCAGCATTTT.

V is TRBV19 and J is TRBJ1-3; D possibly corresponds to TRBD1 (5 bases). The germline V and J ends were trimmed by 7 bases and 0 bases, with 13 bases remaining between them. The CDR3 loop spans 15 amino acids. Germline loops: CDR1 LNHDA, CDR2 SQIVND (reference sequence). For the CDR3, the DNA is TGTGCCAGTACCAGACAGCCTATCTCTGGAAACACCATATATTTT. Translation gives CASTRQPISGNTIYF.

This clone was counted a single time. CDR3 nucleotides: TGTGCCTGTGGACAGGGGGCAACTAATGAAAAACTGTTTTTT. It specifies CACGQGATNEKLFF. J is TRBJ1-4 and V is TRBV30; TRBD1 matches 10 bases. The CDR3 runs 14 residues. V dropped 6 bases and J dropped 0; count of bases not matched to a gene: 1. CDR1 is GTSNPN and CDR2 is SVGIG in the germline V gene (reference sequence).